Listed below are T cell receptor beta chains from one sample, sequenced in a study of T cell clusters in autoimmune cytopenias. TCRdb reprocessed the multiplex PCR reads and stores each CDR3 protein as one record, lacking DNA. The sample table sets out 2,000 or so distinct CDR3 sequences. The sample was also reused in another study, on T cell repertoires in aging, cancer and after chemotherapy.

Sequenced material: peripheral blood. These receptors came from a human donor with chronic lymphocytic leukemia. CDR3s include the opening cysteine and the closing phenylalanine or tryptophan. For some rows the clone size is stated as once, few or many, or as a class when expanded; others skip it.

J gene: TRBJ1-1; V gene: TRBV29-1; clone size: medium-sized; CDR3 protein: CSVDRGTEAFF
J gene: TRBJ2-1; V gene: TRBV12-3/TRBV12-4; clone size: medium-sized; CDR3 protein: CASSRGVGQGYNEQFF
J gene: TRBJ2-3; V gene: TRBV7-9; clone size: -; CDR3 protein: CASSVGLITDTQYF
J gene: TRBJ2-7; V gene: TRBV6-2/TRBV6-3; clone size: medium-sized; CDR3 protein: CASSYAGRLASPEQYF
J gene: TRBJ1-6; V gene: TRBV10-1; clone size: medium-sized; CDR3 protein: CASSDVSSPLHF
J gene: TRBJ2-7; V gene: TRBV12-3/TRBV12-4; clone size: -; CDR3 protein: CASSSTPRTHEQYF
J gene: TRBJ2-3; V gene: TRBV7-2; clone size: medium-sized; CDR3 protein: CASSPGLATDTQYF
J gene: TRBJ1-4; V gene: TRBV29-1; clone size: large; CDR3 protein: CSVEQLEEKLFF
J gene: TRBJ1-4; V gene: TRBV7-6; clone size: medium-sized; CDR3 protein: CASSLRTGANEKLFF
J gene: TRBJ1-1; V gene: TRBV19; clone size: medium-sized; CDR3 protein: CASSILTVRTEAFF
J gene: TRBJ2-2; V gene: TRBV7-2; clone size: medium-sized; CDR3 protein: CASSFSGGAPGELFF
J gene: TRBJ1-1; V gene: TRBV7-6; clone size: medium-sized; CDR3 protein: CASSLATGGGTEAFF
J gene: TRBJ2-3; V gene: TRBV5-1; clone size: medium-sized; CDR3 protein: CASSLAGGLGTDTQYF
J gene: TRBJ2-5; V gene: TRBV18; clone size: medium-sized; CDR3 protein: CASSPGQPQETQYF
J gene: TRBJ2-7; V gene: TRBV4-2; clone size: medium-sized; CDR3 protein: CASSQDVEQYF
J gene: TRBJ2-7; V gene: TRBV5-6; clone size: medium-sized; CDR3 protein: CASSLTFLATAHYEQYF
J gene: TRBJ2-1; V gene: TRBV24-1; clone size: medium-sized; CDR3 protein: CATSGAGNPGHEQFF
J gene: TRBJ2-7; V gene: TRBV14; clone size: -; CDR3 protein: CASSQGTGVRYEQYF
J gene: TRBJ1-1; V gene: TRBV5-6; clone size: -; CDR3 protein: CASSFQGPRLNTEAFF
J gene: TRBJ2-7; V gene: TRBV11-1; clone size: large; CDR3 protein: CASSFGEGTGGYEQYF
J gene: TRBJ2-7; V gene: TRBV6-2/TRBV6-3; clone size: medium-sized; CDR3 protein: CASRILTGRSYEQYF
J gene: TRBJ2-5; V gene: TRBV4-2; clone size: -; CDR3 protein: CASSQAELADKTQYF
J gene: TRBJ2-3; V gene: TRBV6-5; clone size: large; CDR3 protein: CASSYSSASGGAYTQYF
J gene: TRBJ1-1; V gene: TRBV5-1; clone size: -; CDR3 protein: CASSLYQGSITEAFF
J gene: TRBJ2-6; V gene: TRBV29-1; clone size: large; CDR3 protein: CSVGKQGSGANVLTF
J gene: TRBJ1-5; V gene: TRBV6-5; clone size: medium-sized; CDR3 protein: CASSYSRGTEVDQPQHF
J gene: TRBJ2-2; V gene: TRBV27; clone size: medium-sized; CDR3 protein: CASSFAGTTTGELFF
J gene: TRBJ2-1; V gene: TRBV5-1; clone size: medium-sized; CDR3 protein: CASREPSSSSYNEQFF
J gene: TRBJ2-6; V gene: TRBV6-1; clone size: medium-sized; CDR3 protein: CASKQHTVSGANVLTF
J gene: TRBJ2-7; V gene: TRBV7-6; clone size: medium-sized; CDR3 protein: CASSPSGGAPYEQYF
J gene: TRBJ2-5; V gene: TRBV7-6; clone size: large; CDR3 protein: CASSSGPDYYTPQETQYF
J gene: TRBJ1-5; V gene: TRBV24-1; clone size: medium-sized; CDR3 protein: CATSVHKGVCQPQHF
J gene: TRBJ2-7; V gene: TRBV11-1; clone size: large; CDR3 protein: CASSLNLRAFQDEQYF
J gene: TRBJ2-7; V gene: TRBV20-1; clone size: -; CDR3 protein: CSAPIWDNIAYEQYF
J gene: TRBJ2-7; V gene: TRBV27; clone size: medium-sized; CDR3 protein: CASSSSGTSIYEQYF
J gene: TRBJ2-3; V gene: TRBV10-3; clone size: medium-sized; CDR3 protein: CAISEALAGYTQYF
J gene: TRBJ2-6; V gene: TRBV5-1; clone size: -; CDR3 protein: CASSSTNSGANVLTF
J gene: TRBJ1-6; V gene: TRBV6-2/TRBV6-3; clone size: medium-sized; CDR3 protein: CASSYARDRGGSPLHF
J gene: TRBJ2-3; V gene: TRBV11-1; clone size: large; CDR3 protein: CASSLSILTGTSTDTQYF
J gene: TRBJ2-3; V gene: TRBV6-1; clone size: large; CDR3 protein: CASGWTSGGGSGDTQYF
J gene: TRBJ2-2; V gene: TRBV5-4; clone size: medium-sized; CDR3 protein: CASSYGQGGAGELFF
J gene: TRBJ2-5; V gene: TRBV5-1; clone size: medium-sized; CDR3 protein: CASSAGTSGGAETQYF
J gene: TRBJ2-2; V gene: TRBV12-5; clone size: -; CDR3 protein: CASGLRQNTGELFF
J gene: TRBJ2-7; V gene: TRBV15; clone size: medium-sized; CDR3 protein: CATSLGPTYEQYF
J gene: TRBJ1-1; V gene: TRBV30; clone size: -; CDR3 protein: CAWILHNTEAFF
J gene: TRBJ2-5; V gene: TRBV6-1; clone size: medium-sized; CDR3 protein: CASRDRGRLVQETQYF
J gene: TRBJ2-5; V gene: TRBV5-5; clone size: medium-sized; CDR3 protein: CASSLEWGMETQYF